This T cell receptor (beta chain) was recovered during a study of T cell changes during pregnancy in multiple sclerosis. Data came from immunoSEQ multiplex PCR; TCRdb stores just in-frame clones and leaves some out. The table records about 100,000 clones, around 92% of them present only once. The ends were cut back, 1 base at V and 1 base at J, with 7 bases in the middle. Germline V lookup: CDR1 SEHNR, CDR2 FQNEAQ (reference sequence). The CDR3 totals 14 residues. The chain employs TRBV7-9 and TRBJ1-1; no clear D gene. The sequence was collected from a female donor with multiple sclerosis, enrolled in a pregnancy study. Source: peripheral blood, taken after pregnancy. The CDR3 bases are TGTGCCAGCAGCTTAGGACGGGAGAACACTGAAGCTTTCTTT. This sequence encodes CASSLGRENTEAFF.